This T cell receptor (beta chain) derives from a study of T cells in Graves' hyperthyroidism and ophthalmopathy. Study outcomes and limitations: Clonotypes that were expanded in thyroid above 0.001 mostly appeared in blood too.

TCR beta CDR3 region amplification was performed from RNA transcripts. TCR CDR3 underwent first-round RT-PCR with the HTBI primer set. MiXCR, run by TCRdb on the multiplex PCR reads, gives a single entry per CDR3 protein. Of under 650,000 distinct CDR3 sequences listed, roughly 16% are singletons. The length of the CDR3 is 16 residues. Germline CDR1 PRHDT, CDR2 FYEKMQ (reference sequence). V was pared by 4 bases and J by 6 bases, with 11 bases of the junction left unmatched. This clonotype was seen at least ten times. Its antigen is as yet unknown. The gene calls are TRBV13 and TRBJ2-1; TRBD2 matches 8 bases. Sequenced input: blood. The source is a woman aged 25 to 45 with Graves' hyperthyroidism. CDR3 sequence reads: CASSWSGTRSTNEQFF. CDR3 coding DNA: TGTGCCAGCAGCTGGTCCGGGACTAGGAGTACCAATGAGCAGTTCTTC.